These T cell receptor beta chains were read from a single sample in a study of blood T cell repertoires in COVID-19. Method: immunoSEQ multiplex PCR; TCRdb's copy keeps in-frame clones and lacks some. This sample has about 220,000 clones; 85% occur once, and the top ten carry more than 2%. The sequencing sample was made of peripheral blood. The receptors were gathered from a woman in her seventies with COVID-19, enrolled during active disease. Both conserved end residues are part of each CDR3. The D gene is left open where the match is weak. Some rows mark clone size as missing; the rest say once, few, many or name a class of expanded clone.

J gene	D gene	V gene	clone size	CDR3 protein	CDR3 DNA
TRBJ2-7	-	TRBV30	-	CAWEISAYEQYF	TGTGCCTGGGAAATTTCAGCCTACGAGCAGTACTTC
TRBJ1-3	TRBD1	TRBV4-2	-	CASSRFGDRGSSGNTIYF	TGTGCCAGCAGCCGCTTCGGGGACAGGGGAAGCTCTGGAAACACCATATATTTT
TRBJ2-1	TRBD2	TRBV4-3	-	CASSPNGIAGGPKDEQFF	TGCGCCAGCAGCCCAAACGGGATAGCGGGGGGGCCTAAAGATGAGCAGTTCTTC
TRBJ2-1	TRBD2	TRBV27	-	CASSSIAGAAYNEQFF	TGTGCCAGCAGTTCAATAGCGGGAGCCGCCTACAATGAGCAGTTCTTC
TRBJ1-6	-	TRBV27	-	CASYPGSPTSYNSPLHF	TGTGCCAGTTACCCAGGGTCTCCAACCTCCTATAATTCACCCCTCCACTTT
TRBJ2-1	TRBD2	TRBV2	-	CASSALAGAYNEQFF	TGTGCCAGCAGTGCACTAGCGGGGGCCTACAATGAGCAGTTCTTC
TRBJ1-1	-	TRBV7-2	-	CASSLGEIEAFF	TGTGCCAGCAGCTTAGGAGAGATTGAAGCTTTCTTT
TRBJ1-1	-	TRBV19	-	CASTPSGGNTEAFF	TGTGCCAGTACCCCTTCGGGAGGGAACACTGAAGCTTTCTTT
TRBJ2-1	-	TRBV7-7	-	CASSWDMNSYNEQFF	TGTGCTAGCAGCTGGGACATGAACTCCTACAATGAGCAGTTCTTC
TRBJ1-5	TRBD1	TRBV5-5	-	CASSSRSGQGSVNSNQPQHF	TGTGCCAGCAGCTCGCGAAGCGGACAGGGCAGCGTGAATAGCAATCAGCCCCAGCATTTT
TRBJ2-7	-	TRBV4-2	once	CASSQDGTSTYEQYF	TGTGCCAGCAGCCAAGATGGGACTTCCACCTACGAGCAGTACTTC
TRBJ1-3	-	TRBV5-8	-	CASTRGKTSSGNTIYF	TGTGCCAGCACTCGGGGTAAGACCAGCTCTGGAAACACCATATATTTT
TRBJ1-2	-	TRBV6-5	-	CASTPSGVNYGYTF	TGTGCCAGCACCCCATCAGGGGTGAACTATGGCTACACCTTC
TRBJ2-1	TRBD2	TRBV4-3	-	CASSQDPAGGFDEQFF	TGCGCCAGCAGCCAAGACCCAGCGGGAGGGTTCGATGAGCAGTTCTTC
TRBJ1-2	-	TRBV6-2/TRBV6-3	-	CASSYEGGYGYTF	TGTGCCAGCAGTTACGAGGGAGGCTATGGCTACACCTTC
TRBJ1-2	-	TRBV15	-	CATSRESYGYTF	TGTGCCACCAGCAGAGAATCGTATGGCTACACCTTC
TRBJ1-1	-	TRBV29-1	-	CSVETGGGTEAFF	TGCAGCGTTGAGACAGGCGGAGGAACTGAAGCTTTCTTT
TRBJ1-2	-	TRBV11-2	-	CASSLGEYGYTF	TGTGCCAGCAGCTTAGGGGAGTATGGCTACACCTTC